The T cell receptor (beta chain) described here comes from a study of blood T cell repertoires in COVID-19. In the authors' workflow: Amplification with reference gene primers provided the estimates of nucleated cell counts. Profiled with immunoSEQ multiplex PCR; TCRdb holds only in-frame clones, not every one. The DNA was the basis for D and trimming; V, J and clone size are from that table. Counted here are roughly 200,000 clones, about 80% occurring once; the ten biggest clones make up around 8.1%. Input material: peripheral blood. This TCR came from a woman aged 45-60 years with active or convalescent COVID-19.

The CDR3: CASSPLTGTGVNEQFF. The CDR3 bases are TGTGCCAGCAGCCCCCTCACCGGGACAGGGGTCAATGAGCAGTTCTTC. The chain combines TRBV11-2 with TRBJ2-1; 10 nucleotides align to TRBD1. Losses at the gene ends were 5 bases for V and 6 bases for J; bases not matched to a gene: 10. Germline CDR1 SGHAT, CDR2 FQNNGV. There are 16 residues in the CDR3.